The 18 T cell receptor beta chains listed next were all sequenced from one sample in a study of cytomegalovirus exposure and HLA in healthy donors. A multiplex PCR was run with 60 Vbeta primers and 13 Jbeta primers. Here immunoSEQ multiplex PCR was the method, and the copy in TCRdb shows in-frame clones only, minus some. In the table there are 210,000 or so clones, around 89% of which are singletons. The sequencing input was PBMCs. The receptors stem from a woman aged 18-29 years in good health and CMV-seronegative.

The rearrangement joins TRBV7-2 to TRBJ2-1; maybe TRBD2 (5 bases). Between the trimmed V and J ends, which lost 5 bases and 5 bases, there was a span of 10 bases. CDR3 length: 13 amino acids. In germline, CDR1 is SGHTA, CDR2 FQGNSA. CDR3 protein: CASSRGNNNEQFF. CDR3 in DNA: TGTGCCAGCAGCAGAGGGAATAACAATGAGCAGTTCTTC.

This clone was counted a single time. The rearrangement links TRBV4-2 to TRBJ1-1; D is possibly TRBD1 (5 bases). The CDR3 sequence is 14 residues long. The V gene lost 0 bases and the J gene lost 11 bases, with 16 bases spanning the gap. Germline V lookup: CDR1 LGHNA, CDR2 YNFKEQ. The CDR3 region is CASSQERYLGGAFF. CDR3 DNA sequence: TGTGCCAGCAGCCAAGAAAGGTACCTCGGGGGGGCTTTCTTT.

The gene calls are TRBV4-1 and TRBJ1-1, with D hard to call. The CDR3 contains 16 residues. CDR1 MGHRA and CDR2 YSYEKL come from the germline V gene. The germline V and J ends were trimmed by 1 base and 2 bases, with 14 bases remaining between them. In nucleotides, the CDR3 is TGCGCCAGCAGCCAAGTCTACCCGGGAGGTAACACTGAAGCTTTCTTT. Encoded protein: CASSQVYPGGNTEAFF.

Concerning this clone itself: Relative to the germline gene, one junction end is altered; a read error may explain this. J is TRBJ2-7 and V is TRBV18; D call uncertain. This CDR3 region has 13 residues. The germline gives CDR1 KGHSH, CDR2 LQKENI. The CDR3 DNA is TGTGCCAGCGCACCGCGCCTCGCCTACGAGCAGTACTTC. It yields the protein CASAPRLAYEQYF. Full variable domain (outside the CDR3, taken from reference TRBV18 and TRBJ2-7): NAGVMQNPRHLVRRRGQEARLRCSPMKGHSHVYWYRQLPEEGLKFMVYLQKENIIDESGMPKERFSAEFPKEGPSILRIQQVVRGDSAAYFCASAPRLAYEQYFGPGTRLTVT.

The chain has TRBV4-1 and TRBJ2-7; D is unclear. The V end lost 2 bases, the J end lost 2 bases, and 7 bases lay between the germline ends. CDR1 is MGHRA and CDR2 is YSYEKL in the germline V gene. The CDR3 totals 13 residues. The CDR3 loop is CASSQIDTYEQYF. CDR3 DNA: TGCGCCAGCAGCCAAATCGACACCTACGAGCAGTACTTC.

V gene TRBV27 combines with J gene TRBJ2-5, with 13 bases lining up with TRBD2. The end of the DNA fits TRBJ2-7 better, so the J call may be wrong. The V gene's germline CDR1 is MNHEY and CDR2 SMNVEV (reference sequence). The CDR3 is 14 residues long. This chain's CDR3 is CASRLAGGSYEQYF. In DNA, the CDR3 is TGTGCCAGCAGACTAGCGGGGGGGTCCTACGAGCAGTACTTC.

The chain has TRBV18 and TRBJ2-1, with TRBD1 identical over 8 bases. Germline V gene data show CDR1 as KGHSH and CDR2 as LQKENI. V trimming: 6 bases; J trimming: 15 bases; junction bases outside the gene matches: 10. The CDR3 covers 12 residues. CDR3 in DNA: TGTGCCAGCTCCGGTCAAGGACAGGGCCTGTTCTTC. Translation: CASSGQGQGLFF.

The V and J genes are TRBV5-1 and TRBJ2-1, with 10 bases identical to TRBD2. This CDR3 is 15 amino acids long. Germline lookup yields CDR1 SGHRS and CDR2 YFSETQ. Trimming removed 1 base from V and 4 bases from J; junction bases left unmatched: 2. CDR3 protein: CASSLTSGTYNEQFF. CDR3 nucleotide sequence: TGCGCCAGCAGCTTGACTAGCGGGACATACAATGAGCAGTTCTTC.

DNA of the CDR3: TGTGCCAGCTCACGTGAGGGGCGGGATGGGGCGATCCGGCTGTTCTACGAGCAGTACTTC. Protein: CASSREGRDGAIRLFYEQYF. The chain couples TRBV18 to TRBJ2-7, with a weak D call TRBD2 (6 bases). The V gene's germline CDR1 is KGHSH and CDR2 LQKENI. There are 20 residues in the CDR3. V was cut by 4 bases and J by 3 bases, with 31 bases left in between. Full variable domain (rest looked up from reference TRBV18 and TRBJ2-7): NAGVMQNPRHLVRRRGQEARLRCSPMKGHSHVYWYRQLPEEGLKFMVYLQKENIIDESGMPKERFSAEFPKEGPSILRIQQVVRGDSAAYFCASSREGRDGAIRLFYEQYFGPGTRLTVT.

This rearrangement joins TRBV19 to TRBJ2-1; 9 nucleotides agree with TRBD1. Germline V gene data show CDR1 as LNHDA and CDR2 as SQIVND (reference sequence). V dropped 5 bases and J dropped 2; count of bases not matched to a gene: 7. The CDR3 loop spans 16 amino acids. The CDR3 protein is CASSPFGTGPYNEQFF. CDR3 nucleotide sequence: TGTGCCAGTAGTCCCTTTGGGACAGGGCCCTACAATGAGCAGTTCTTC. Complete variable domain (other parts from reference TRBV19 and TRBJ2-1): DGGITQSPKYLFRKEGQNVTLSCEQNLNHDAMYWYRQDPGQGLRLIYYSQIVNDFQKGDIAEGYSVSREKKESFPLTVTSAQKNPTAFYLCASSPFGTGPYNEQFFGPGTRLTVL.

The chain carries TRBV7-2 and TRBJ2-7; 7 nucleotides align to TRBD1. The CDR3 covers 15 residues. After removal of 4 bases from V and 4 bases from J, the junction contained 10 bases not matched to a gene. Looked up from germline, CDR1 is SGHTA and CDR2 is FQGNSA. The CDR3 sequence is CASSSQIGTVYEQYF. Here the CDR3 DNA reads TGTGCCAGCAGCTCCCAGATTGGGACAGTGTACGAGCAGTACTTC.

The chain employs TRBV9 and TRBJ1-4, with D possibly matching TRBD1 (6 bases). With 3 bases removed from V and 6 bases from J, the gap between germline ends came to 18 bases. Germline values: CDR1 SGDLS, CDR2 YYNGEE. This CDR3 comprises 16 residues. The CDR3 region is CASSAGPWGPDEKLFF. The CDR3 DNA follows: TGTGCCAGCAGCGCCGGACCATGGGGGCCCGATGAAAAACTGTTTTTT. The variable domain in full, with the rest retrieved from reference TRBV9 and TRBJ1-4, is DSGVTQTPKHLITATGQRVTLRCSPRSGDLSVYWYQQSLDQGLQFLIQYYNGEERAKGNILERFSAQQFPDLHSELNLSSLELGDSALYFCASSAGPWGPDEKLFFGSGTQLSVL.

The chain uses TRBV5-1 and TRBJ1-5; D is unresolved. The length of the CDR3 is 18 residues. Trimming pared 0 bases from V and 2 bases from J, leaving 18 bases between. From germline, CDR1 is SGHRS and CDR2 YFSETQ. The CDR3 nucleotides are TGCGCCAGCAGCTTGGTCCCGTCGGGGAGTGGAGGCAATCAGCCCCAGCATTTT. This translates into CASSLVPSGSGGNQPQHF.

The chain couples TRBV10-1 to TRBJ2-5; 7 bases align to TRBD1. The closer fit of TRBJ2-7 to the DNA end suggests the J call may be wrong. The CDR3 extends over 14 amino acids. Germline loops: CDR1 WNHNN, CDR2 SYGVQD (reference sequence). The CDR3 here is CASSQGVDPYEQYF. The CDR3 nucleotides read TGCGCCAGCAGCCAGGGGGTTGACCCGTACGAGCAGTACTTC.

The chain carries TRBV29-1 and TRBJ1-2; 7 bases are shared with TRBD1. Trimming cost V 4 bases and J 6 bases; bases outside gene matches: 8. Germline loops: CDR1 SQVTM, CDR2 ANQGSEA. The CDR3 has 13 amino acids. CDR3 loop: CSVVEGGLDGYTF. In nucleotides, the CDR3 is TGCAGCGTTGTGGAAGGGGGCCTTGATGGCTACACCTTC.

This clone was counted a few times. J is TRBJ1-1 and V is TRBV2; D is ambiguous. In germline, CDR1 is SNHLY, CDR2 FYNNEI. V was clipped by 6 bases and J by 4 bases, with 15 bases between them. The CDR3 contains 14 residues. As DNA, the CDR3 is TGTGCCAGCAGGACGACACTAGGAGCCACTGAAGCTTTCTTT. It specifies CASRTTLGATEAFF.

The chain employs TRBV18 and TRBJ2-4; 8 bases align to TRBD2. The CDR3 consists of 16 residues. The V and J ends lost 0 bases and 3 bases, in that order; junction bases with no gene match: 4. The germline gives CDR1 KGHSH, CDR2 LQKENI. The CDR3 region has the DNA TGTGCCAGCTCACCACCAAACGGGGGGGACAAAAACATTCAGTACTTC. Translating gives CASSPPNGGDKNIQYF. Full variable domain (missing parts from reference TRBV18 and TRBJ2-4): NAGVMQNPRHLVRRRGQEARLRCSPMKGHSHVYWYRQLPEEGLKFMVYLQKENIIDESGMPKERFSAEFPKEGPSILRIQQVVRGDSAAYFCASSPPNGGDKNIQYFGAGTRLSVL.

The table lists this clone with a count of one. The V and J genes are TRBV18 and TRBJ2-7; D is perhaps TRBD1 (5 bases). The ends were cut back, 3 bases at V and 0 bases at J, with 15 bases in the middle. The germline CDR1 and CDR2 sequences are KGHSH and LQKENI. The CDR3 covers 16 residues. CDR3 DNA: TGTGCCAGCTCACCTTTCAGGGTCCTAAGCTCCTACGAGCAGTACTTC. This encodes CASSPFRVLSSYEQYF.